This T cell receptor beta chain appears in the sequencing data of a study of glioma-infiltrating T cells after dendritic cell vaccination. About the study: Patients had newly diagnosed or recurrent glioblastoma and received dendritic cell vaccines.

Regarding time point: after dendritic cell vaccination, including at tumor progression/relapse. Isocitrate dehydrogenase mutation was absent in all glioblastoma patients. The immunoSEQ assay amplified TCRB CDR3 from up to roughly 2 ug DNA. Only in-frame clones appear in the TCRdb table, and some are missing; sequencing was by immunoSEQ multiplex PCR. The sample lists 75,000 to 95,000 clones; around 87% were seen once. The TCR was taken from a human donor with glioblastoma. Sequencing was performed on blood, taken after dendritic cell vaccination.

The chain's CDR3 is CASSEGLGQPQHF. CDR3 DNA: TGTGCCAGCAGCGAGGGTCTTGGGCAGCCCCAGCATTTT. The chain combines TRBV7-3 with TRBJ1-5; D is ambiguous. V was pared by 5 bases and J by 7 bases, with 12 bases between. Germline V gene lookup returns CDR1 SGHTA and CDR2 FQGTGA. The CDR3 is 13 residues long. The full variable domain, completed using reference TRBV7-3 and TRBJ1-5, is GAGVSQTPSNKVTEKGKYVELRCDPISGHTALYWYRQSLGQGPEFLIYFQGTGAADDSGLPNDRFFAVRPEGSVSTLKIQRTERGDSAVYLCASSEGLGQPQHFGDGTRLSIL.